This T cell receptor beta chain is drawn from a study of neurological immune-mediated disorders. In TCRdb, the 5' RACE reads were re-called with MiXCR into one record per CDR3 protein. Altogether about 95,000 distinct CDR3 sequences are present, 3.5% being singletons, with the ten largest covering 5.5% to 6.5%. This CDR3 is built from 13 residues. Trimming shortened V by 4 bases and J by 3 bases, and 10 bases separated the two germline ends. CDR1 is LNHDA, CDR2 SQIVND, per germline (reference sequence). This clonotype has at least ten counts. The sequence derives from a woman aged 18 to 35 with multiple sclerosis. The V and J genes are TRBV19 and TRBJ2-7; D not certain. Sequencing input: PBMCs. As DNA, the CDR3 is TGTGCCAGTAGTACTTGGGGATTCTACGAGCAGTACTTC. Translating gives CASSTWGFYEQYF.